The source of this T cell receptor beta chain is a study of T cells in Graves' hyperthyroidism and ophthalmopathy. Study conclusions and caveats: Ophthalmopathy was identified by the model a median approximately 6.9 months ahead of onset. Blood also held most thyroid clonotypes expanded beyond 0.001. From stable hyperthyroidism, ophthalmopathy was set apart by a 13 V-J model.

Amplified TCR beta CDR3 regions came from RNA transcripts. First-round RT-PCR of the TCR CDR3 relied on the HTBI primer set. One entry per CDR3 protein results from TCRdb running MiXCR on the multiplex PCR reads. The sample lists a few hundred thousand distinct CDR3 sequences; about 45% were seen once. Concerning this clonotype itself: Antigen specificity is unknown.

Not enrolled were patients with uncontrolled infection, other autoimmune disease, pregnancy or lactation. Germline lookup yields CDR1 MNHEY and CDR2 SVGAGI. With 6 bases removed from V and 7 bases from J, the gap between germline ends came to 12 bases. CDR3 length: 13 residues. Material for sequencing was peripheral blood or thyroid tissue (not recorded which). The TCR originated in an adult woman with Graves' disease, either hyperthyroidism or ophthalmopathy (not recorded which). The chain employs TRBV6-5 and TRBJ2-2; D unclear. In DNA form, the CDR3 reads TGTGCCAGCAGCAAGCAACCTTACGGGGAGCTGTTTTTT. Amino acids: CASSKQPYGELFF.